These 22 T cell receptor beta chains originate from one sample sequenced in a study of identical twins. TCRdb re-analysed the 5' RACE reads in MiXCR, keeping a single row per CDR3 protein. The sample records 420,000 or so distinct CDR3 sequences, around 20% being singletons. The specimen was naive T cells sorted from blood. The receptors come from a man in his fifties or sixties in good health.

This clonotype was recorded many times. The J gene is TRBJ2-7, the V gene TRBV12-3 or TRBV12-4; tentative D call: TRBD1 (6 bases). Trimming removed 6 bases from V and 4 bases from J, with 13 bases in between. The CDR3 totals 13 residues. CDR3 DNA: TGTGCCAGCAGCCCACAGGGCCAATACGAGCAGTACTTC. This gives the protein CASSPQGQYEQYF.

The chain joins TRBV27 to TRBJ2-1, with 7 bases fitting TRBD1. CDR1 is MNHEY and CDR2 is SMNVEV in the germline V gene (reference sequence). The CDR3 covers 13 residues. Trimming at V came to 6 bases and at J to 10 bases, leaving 9 bases not matched to a gene. The CDR3 coding sequence is TGTGCCAGCAGGGGCAACAGGGGCGGGGAGCAGTTCTTC. It encodes CASRGNRGGEQFF.

This clonotype was seen a few times. This CDR3 reads CATDRGTQETQYF. In DNA form, the CDR3 reads TGTGCCACCGATCGGGGCACCCAAGAGACCCAGTACTTC. V usage is TRBV28 and J usage is TRBJ2-5; D could derive from TRBD1 or TRBD2 (5 bases each). From germline, CDR1 is MDHEN and CDR2 SYDVKM. Trimming took off 10 bases at V and 1 base at J, with 13 bases between the two ends. There are 13 residues in the CDR3.

This clonotype was picked up many times. The V call is TRBV7-9, the J call TRBJ2-1; weak D call: TRBD2 (6 bases). The ends were cut back, 6 bases at V and 9 bases at J, with 21 bases in the middle. The CDR3 has 15 amino acids. Per germline, CDR1 SEHNR and CDR2 FQNEAQ (reference sequence). In DNA, the CDR3 is TGTGCCAGCAGTCGACCGGGAACTAGCTTTGGTGAGCAGTTCTTC. This translates into CASSRPGTSFGEQFF.

At least ten counts were recorded for this clonotype. V and J are TRBV20-1 and TRBJ2-5; D is possibly TRBD1 or TRBD2 (5 bases each). V was cut by 6 bases and J by 0 bases, with 23 bases left in between. The CDR3 spans 17 residues. Per germline, CDR1 DFQATT and CDR2 SNEGSKA (reference sequence). The CDR3 nucleotides are TGCAGTGCACAAACGGGGCATCTAGGGCGGAACCAAGAGACCCAGTACTTC. This sequence encodes CSAQTGHLGRNQETQYF.

This clonotype was counted many times. The chain couples TRBV6-2 or TRBV6-3 to TRBJ2-7; D is unresolved. The ends were cut back, 6 bases at V and 2 bases at J, with 14 bases in the middle. The CDR3 has 14 amino acids. Germline V gene lookup returns CDR1 MNHEY and CDR2 SVGEGT. In DNA, the CDR3 is TGTGCCAGCAGGCCCGACTTCGTAGCCTACGAGCAGTACTTC. This sequence encodes CASRPDFVAYEQYF.

This clonotype turned up a few times. The rearrangement uses TRBV9 and TRBJ2-3, with 8 bases that match TRBD2. Germline V gene lookup returns CDR1 SGDLS and CDR2 YYNGEE. CDR3 size: 15 residues. Trimming removed 2 bases from V and 5 bases from J; junction bases left unmatched: 7. In DNA, the CDR3 is TGTGCCAGCAGCGTTTATGCGGGAGGACAAGATACGCAGTATTTT. Translation: CASSVYAGGQDTQYF.

J is TRBJ2-5 and V is TRBV29-1; TRBD2 is a possible D gene (6 bases). From germline, CDR1 is SQVTM and CDR2 ANQGSEA. Trimming cost V 5 bases and J 4 bases, with 17 bases left between them. There are 14 residues in the CDR3. CDR3 amino acids: CSVTGTSTGETQYF. The CDR3 DNA is TGCAGCGTTACCGGGACTTCGACCGGAGAGACCCAGTACTTC.

This clonotype was detected many times. V and J are TRBV28 and TRBJ2-3, with D perhaps matching TRBD1 (6 bases). Trimming took off 5 bases at V and 0 bases at J, with 12 bases between the two ends. CDR3 length: 15 residues. CDR1 and CDR2 from the germline V gene are MDHEN and SYDVKM. CDR3 bases: TGTGCCAGCAGTCTGCAGGGACAAAGCACAGATACGCAGTATTTT. Encoded protein: CASSLQGQSTDTQYF.

Ten or more counts support this clonotype. This chain links TRBV3-1 with TRBJ2-2; the match to TRBD1 covers 11 bases. With V trimmed by 3 bases and J by 7 bases, 4 bases remained unmatched. Germline CDR1 and CDR2: LGHDT and YNNKEL (reference sequence). The CDR3 is made up of 15 amino acids. Written as DNA, the CDR3 is TGTGCCAGCAGCCAGAGGGACAGGGGGAACGGGGAGCTGTTTTTT. This codes for CASSQRDRGNGELFF.

On this clonotype: This may come from a read error, since a much larger clone is one base off. The V call is TRBV12-3 or TRBV12-4, the J call TRBJ1-1; D not resolved. The CDR3 loop spans 11 amino acids. V was cut by 4 bases and J by 6 bases, with 6 bases left in between. The CDR3: CASSSIPEAFF. CDR3 bases: TGTGCCAGCAGTTCCATTCCTGAAGCTTTCTTT.

The sample holds many counts of this clonotype. The chain has TRBV25-1 and TRBJ1-2, with D hard to call. V was cut by 9 bases and J by 8 bases, with 16 bases left in between. The CDR3 has 12 amino acids. Germline-derived CDR1 and CDR2 are MGHDK and SYGVNS. CDR3 region: CASQPPLGGYTF. The DNA for the CDR3 is TGTGCCAGTCAACCCCCCCTGGGCGGCTACACCTTC.

This clonotype occurred many times. The rearrangement links TRBV20-1 to TRBJ1-2; TRBD1 aligns across 8 bases. CDR1 is DFQATT and CDR2 is SNEGSKA in the germline V gene (reference sequence). The V and J ends lost 6 bases and 4 bases, in that order; junction bases with no gene match: 7. The CDR3 covers 13 residues. The CDR3 loop is CSAYSGTGYGYTF. CDR3 sequence (DNA): TGCAGTGCCTATTCCGGGACAGGCTATGGCTACACCTTC.

The chain couples TRBV24-1 to TRBJ2-1; 8 bases are shared with TRBD2. Germline trimming cut 1 base from V and 1 base from J; bases unmatched to any gene: 2. CDR3 size: 16 residues. CDR1 KGHDR and CDR2 SFDVKD come from the germline V gene. DNA of the CDR3: TGTGCCACCAGTGATTTAGCGGGAGCATCCTACAATGAGCAGTTCTTC. Amino acids: CATSDLAGASYNEQFF.

V usage is TRBV5-1 and J usage is TRBJ2-7, with 10 bases aligning to TRBD1. The CDR3 has 14 residues. The trim removed 4 bases at V and 4 bases at J, leaving 5 bases unmatched. Germline CDR1 reads SGHRS; CDR2 reads YFSETQ. The CDR3 reads CASSIGQGGYEQYF. CDR3 nucleotide sequence: TGCGCCAGCAGCATAGGACAGGGGGGGTACGAGCAGTACTTC.

The chain couples TRBV7-2 to TRBJ2-7, with 13 nucleotides matching TRBD2. The V segment lost 3 bases and the J segment 3 bases; nucleotides outside the gene matches: 8. The germline V gene encodes CDR1 SGHTA and CDR2 FQGNSA. The CDR3 length is 17 residues. Written as DNA, the CDR3 is TGTGCCAGCAGCTTCGTACTAGCGGGAGGGCGCAACTACGAGCAGTACTTC. Translated: CASSFVLAGGRNYEQYF.

This clonotype was recorded a few times. This CDR3 reads CASSASQAYNEKLFF. In DNA, the CDR3 is TGTGCCAGCAGTGCCTCACAGGCCTATAATGAAAAACTGTTTTTT. V usage is TRBV25-1 and J usage is TRBJ1-4; possible D gene TRBD1, 5 bases. Germline V lookup: CDR1 MGHDK, CDR2 SYGVNS. This CDR3 region has 15 residues. V was trimmed by 4 bases and J by 4 bases, leaving 13 bases between them.

This clonotype came up many times. The genes are TRBV7-3 and TRBJ2-7; 9 bases line up with TRBD2. The CDR3 is 14 amino acids. V gave up 0 bases and J gave up 6 bases; unmatched junction bases: 3. Germline V gene sequence: CDR1 SGHTA, CDR2 FQGTGA. As DNA, the CDR3 is TGTGCCAGCAGCTTAACGGGCGGGAGGGCCGAGCAGTACTTC. Protein product: CASSLTGGRAEQYF.

The rearrangement links TRBV4-2 to TRBJ2-1; 13 bases fit TRBD2. V shed 1 base and J 6 bases; nucleotides not matched to a gene: 0. The CDR3 is 15 residues long. CDR1 LGHNA and CDR2 YNFKEQ come from the germline V gene. The CDR3 loop reads CASSQGTSGSNEQFF. The CDR3, as DNA: TGTGCCAGCAGCCAAGGGACTAGCGGGAGCAATGAGCAGTTCTTC.

V usage is TRBV27 and J usage is TRBJ2-1; 9 bases map to TRBD2. The CDR3 is 19 amino acids. Germline trimming cut 8 bases from V and 4 bases from J; bases unmatched to any gene: 21. The germline V gene encodes CDR1 MNHEY and CDR2 SMNVEV (reference sequence). The CDR3 DNA reads TGTGCCAGCCGAAGCCTAGCGGGACCTCAGGGTATGAAATACAATGAGCAGTTCTTC. This translates into CASRSLAGPQGMKYNEQFF.

The chain uses TRBV29-1 and TRBJ2-5, with D possibly being TRBD2 (5 bases). V was clipped by 4 bases and J by 5 bases, with 17 bases between them. The CDR3 totals 14 residues. The germline CDR1 and CDR2 sequences are SQVTM and ANQGSEA. CDR3 in DNA: TGCAGCGTTGTGCCTCTAGCATTAGGGGAGACCCAGTACTTC. Translating it yields CSVVPLALGETQYF.

This clonotype was observed at least ten times. This sequence joins TRBV15 and TRBJ1-1; D is uncertain. Germline V lookup: CDR1 LNHNV, CDR2 YYDKDF (reference sequence). The CDR3 has 12 residues. Between the trimmed V and J ends, which lost 3 bases and 7 bases, there was a span of 9 bases. The CDR3, as DNA: TGTGCCACCAGCAGGGGAACGGTTGAAGCTTTCTTT. It specifies CATSRGTVEAFF.